These 23 T cell receptor beta chains share one sample of origin, sequenced in a study of regulatory T cells in long-lasting Graves disease (dated by TCRdb to about 2021). The library was made by multiplex PCR. Sequencer: Illumina HiSeq 4000. TCR beta libraries were built with iRepertoire HTBI primers and Arm-PCR amplification of CDR3 regions. TCRdb took the public reads, trimmed them with fastp at Q25, ran MiXCR for clone calling and kept in-frame beta chains. Duplicate CDR3 protein sequences are folded into a single record with the most common DNA and genes. This sample holds under 400,000 distinct CDR3 sequences; approximately 15% were observed only once. Clones ranked in the top ten supply just under 30% of the sample. Reading the label with the study, this specimen's time point is: newly diagnosed GD, antithyroid drugs for less than 3 months. For both TCR sequencing and RNA sequencing, RNA was extracted from PBMCs in TRIzol.

These data were also reused for a study on T cells in Graves' hyperthyroidism and ophthalmopathy.

The sample here was peripheral blood mononuclear cells (PBMCs), taken at new diagnosis, from a patient treated with antithyroid drugs. These receptors were taken from a middle-aged man with Graves disease. Donor details come from another sample of the same person, matched by shared clones.

The chain joins TRBV30 to TRBJ1-3; D gene uncertain. CDR3 length equals 18 residues. Germline V lookup: CDR1 GTSNPN, CDR2 SVGIG (reference sequence). V was cut by 2 bases and J by 1 base, with 21 bases left in between. The CDR3 DNA is TGTGCCTGGAGTAAAAACCCTCCATGGGTAACGTCTGGAAACACCATATATTTT. Protein: CAWSKNPPWVTSGNTIYF.

In this sample, this clonotype turned up a few times. V is TRBV7-2 and J is TRBJ2-1, with 8 bases fitting TRBD1. The germline V gene has CDR1 SGHTA and CDR2 FQGNSA. The CDR3 has 15 amino acids. Trimming took 2 bases from V and 12 from J; bases not matched to a gene: 12. The CDR3 nucleotides are TGTGCCAGCAGCTTATACAGGGGGGACCCGTCTCGGCAGTTCTTC. This translates into CASSLYRGDPSRQFF.

In this sample, this clonotype turned up many times. V and J are TRBV2 and TRBJ1-2; D is uncertain. The CDR3 runs 15 residues. V shed 10 bases and J shed 4 bases, with 22 bases lying between them. CDR1 is SNHLY, CDR2 FYNNEI, per germline. Here the CDR3 DNA reads TGTGCCACCACCCCCGAAATCATGTCTCTCTATGGCTACACCTTC. It codes for CATTPEIMSLYGYTF.

This clonotype was seen repeatedly, ten times or more. V is TRBV28 and J is TRBJ2-7; 7 bases line up with TRBD1. V lost 5 bases to trimming and J lost 5 bases; unmatched junction nucleotides: 6. This CDR3 is built from 13 residues. Germline V lookup: CDR1 MDHEN, CDR2 SYDVKM. The CDR3 sequence is CASSGDRVDEQYF. The CDR3 DNA sequence: TGTGCCAGCAGTGGCGACAGGGTCGACGAGCAGTACTTC.

This clonotype was found many times. The rearrangement joins TRBV11-2 to TRBJ2-5; D perhaps matches TRBD2 (7 bases). Germline V gene data show CDR1 as SGHAT and CDR2 as FQNNGV. Trimming shortened V by 3 bases and J by 5 bases, and 16 bases separated the two germline ends. The CDR3 spans 15 residues. CDR3 DNA: TGTGCCAGCAGCTTGTGGGGGGGGCCTGAGGAGACCCAGTACTTC. Its protein is CASSLWGGPEETQYF.

The sample holds many counts of this clonotype. This rearrangement joins TRBV6-5 to TRBJ2-3; D unclear. Germline CDR1 is MNHEY and CDR2 is SVGAGI. This CDR3 is 15 amino acids long. Trimming stripped 4 bases from V and 4 bases from J, with 15 bases between. Here the CDR3 DNA reads TGTGCCAGCAGTTCACCGGGCCGTGGCGCAGATACGCAGTATTTT. Translating gives CASSSPGRGADTQYF.

At least ten counts were recorded for this clonotype. V is TRBV12-3 or TRBV12-4 and J is TRBJ1-1, with D hard to call. There are 12 residues in the CDR3. Between the trimmed V and J ends, which lost 7 bases and 1 base, there was a span of 7 bases. The CDR3 nucleotides are TGTGCCAGCAAGTTTTCGAACACTGAAGCTTTCTTT. This gives the protein CASKFSNTEAFF.

This clonotype was detected ten times or more. V gene TRBV7-2 combines with J gene TRBJ2-7; either TRBD1 or TRBD2 may supply D (5 bases each). Germline lookup yields CDR1 SGHTA and CDR2 FQGNSA. This CDR3 region has 14 residues. V shed 5 bases and J shed 3 bases, with 14 bases lying between them. This chain's CDR3 is CASSVREYFYEQYF. In DNA, the CDR3 is TGTGCCAGCAGCGTCAGGGAGTATTTCTACGAGCAGTACTTC.

The chain joins TRBV5-4 to TRBJ1-4; D is perhaps TRBD1 (5 bases). Germline V gene lookup returns CDR1 SGHNT and CDR2 YYREEE (reference sequence). This CDR3 spans 14 amino acids. Trimming removed 4 bases from V and 3 bases from J, with 10 bases in between. Written as DNA, the CDR3 is TGTGCCAGCAGCCCGGGACGGGCTAATGAAAAACTGTTTTTT. Its translation is CASSPGRANEKLFF.

This clonotype was detected many times. The chain employs TRBV11-1 and TRBJ2-2; 7 bases fit TRBD2. Germline lookup yields CDR1 SGHAT and CDR2 FQDESV (reference sequence). Germline trimming cut 3 bases from V and 2 bases from J; bases unmatched to any gene: 3. The CDR3 loop spans 15 amino acids. The DNA of the CDR3 is TGTGCCAGCAGCTTCCGGGACTACAACACCGGGGAGCTGTTTTTT. Translation: CASSFRDYNTGELFF. The full variable domain, with the rest looked up from reference TRBV11-1 and TRBJ2-2, is EAEVAQSPRYKITEKSQAVAFWCDPISGHATLYWYRQILGQGPELLVQFQDESVVDDSQLPKDRFSAERLKGVDSTLKIQPAELGDSAMYLCASSFRDYNTGELFFGEGSRLTVL.

This clonotype was observed at least ten times. The gene calls are TRBV12-3 or TRBV12-4 and TRBJ2-5, with 8 bases aligning to TRBD1. V dropped 6 bases and J dropped 5; count of bases not matched to a gene: 11. There are 15 residues in the CDR3. CDR3 in DNA: TGTGCCAGCAGACAGAGACAGGGGCCCCTCGAGACCCAGTACTTC. This sequence encodes CASRQRQGPLETQYF.

This clonotype occurred many times. The chain joins TRBV7-9 to TRBJ2-5; 7 bases map to TRBD1. The trim removed 5 bases at V and 1 base at J, leaving 10 bases unmatched. The CDR3 is 16 residues long. Germline CDR1 is SEHNR and CDR2 is FQNEAQ (reference sequence). The CDR3 sequence: CASSIRQGAAQETQYF. DNA of the CDR3: TGTGCCAGCAGCATCCGACAGGGAGCCGCCCAAGAGACCCAGTACTTC.

This clonotype was observed many times. V is TRBV20-1 and J is TRBJ2-5; tentatively, D is TRBD2 (5 bases). V was clipped by 5 bases and J by 0 bases, with 13 bases between them. The CDR3 spans 14 residues. Looked up from germline, CDR1 is DFQATT and CDR2 is SNEGSKA (reference sequence). The CDR3 DNA follows: TGCAGTGCTGGGCCGGAGGCTAACCAAGAGACCCAGTACTTC. Residues: CSAGPEANQETQYF.

This clonotype was seen a few times. V gene TRBV27 combines with J gene TRBJ1-2; D gene uncertain. The CDR3 is made up of 13 amino acids. Germline CDR1 reads MNHEY; CDR2 reads SMNVEV (reference sequence). Trimming pared 8 bases from V and 8 bases from J, leaving 18 bases between. The CDR3: CASPTIASYGYTF. Here the CDR3 DNA reads TGTGCCAGCCCCACAATCGCCAGCTACGGCTACACCTTC.

This clonotype was counted ten times or more. The gene calls are TRBV6-2 or TRBV6-3 and TRBJ1-1, with D perhaps TRBD1 (6 bases). Trimming cost V 5 bases and J 4 bases, with 14 bases left between them. Looked up from germline, CDR1 is MNHEY and CDR2 is SVGEGT. This CDR3 comprises 14 residues. The CDR3: CASSEGGTSTEAFF. The CDR3 coding sequence is TGTGCCAGCAGTGAAGGAGGGACATCCACTGAAGCTTTCTTT.

As for this clonotype: Since a much larger clone is just one base distant, this may be a read error. V gene TRBV6-2 or TRBV6-3 combines with J gene TRBJ2-1; 9 nucleotides line up with TRBD2. This CDR3 is 15 amino acids long. Germline CDR1 and CDR2: MNHEY and SVGEGT. V was clipped by 8 bases and J by 12 bases; unmatched bases: 17. CDR3 nucleotides: TGTGCCAGCTCTAAACGCGGGGGGGCGGGTATCCGGCAGTTCTTC. It yields the protein CASSKRGGAGIRQFF.

The table lists this clonotype with many counts. The V gene is TRBV28, the J gene TRBJ1-5; tentative D call: TRBD1 (5 bases). The V and J ends lost 2 bases and 4 bases respectively, with 9 bases between them. Germline CDR1 and CDR2: MDHEN and SYDVKM. CDR3 length equals 14 residues. CDR3 residues: CASSLGALNQPQHF. The CDR3 DNA reads TGTGCCAGCAGTTTAGGGGCCCTAAATCAGCCCCAGCATTTT. Full variable domain (rest looked up from reference TRBV28 and TRBJ1-5): DVKVTQSSRYLVKRTGEKVFLECVQDMDHENMFWYRQDPGLGLRLIYFSYDVKMKEKGDIPEGYSVSREKKERFSLILESASTNQTSMYLCASSLGALNQPQHFGDGTRLSIL.

CDR3 DNA sequence: TGTGCCAGCAGCTCATGGACAGCTTCACCCCTCCACTTT. Amino acid sequence: CASSSWTASPLHF. The V and J genes are TRBV7-9 and TRBJ1-6; weak D call: TRBD1 (6 bases). Germline loops: CDR1 SEHNR, CDR2 FQNEAQ (reference sequence). The CDR3 extends over 13 amino acids. Trimming removed 4 bases at V and 9 bases at J, with 10 bases between. The complete variable domain, with remaining parts taken from reference TRBV7-9 and TRBJ1-6, reads DTGVSQNPRHKITKRGQNVTFRCDPISEHNRLYWYRQTLGQGPEFLTYFQNEAQLEKSRLLSDRFSAERPKGSFSTLEIQRTEQGDSAMYLCASSSWTASPLHFGNGTRLTVT.

The CDR3 loop reads CATSRNRGGGTEAFF. The CDR3, as DNA: TGTGCCACCAGCAGAAACAGGGGGGGGGGCACTGAAGCTTTCTTT. This chain connects TRBV15 to TRBJ1-1, with 8 bases aligning to TRBD1. This CDR3 has 15 amino acids. V shed 2 bases, J shed 4 bases, and the junction held 6 bases outside the gene matches. From germline, CDR1 is LNHNV and CDR2 YYDKDF (reference sequence). The entire variable domain, with the rest obtained from reference TRBV15 and TRBJ1-1, is as follows: DAMVIQNPRYQVTQFGKPVTLSCSQTLNHNVMYWYQQKSSQAPKLLFHYYDKDFNNEADTPDNFQSRRPNTSFCFLDIRSPGLGDTAMYLCATSRNRGGGTEAFFGQGTRLTVV.

The sample holds a few counts of this clonotype. This chain connects TRBV5-1 to TRBJ1-4; 9 bases are shared with TRBD1. After removal of 2 bases from V and 8 bases from J, the junction contained 4 bases not matched to a gene. Germline V gives CDR1 SGHRS, CDR2 YFSETQ. The CDR3 loop spans 14 amino acids. The CDR3 loop reads CASSLQGAREKLFF. CDR3 coding DNA: TGCGCCAGCAGCTTACAGGGGGCGCGGGAAAAACTGTTTTTT. The full variable domain, with the rest looked up from reference TRBV5-1 and TRBJ1-4, is KAGVTQTPRYLIKTRGQQVTLSCSPISGHRSVSWYQQTPGQGLQFLFEYFSETQRNKGNFPGRFSGRQFSNSRSEMNVSTLELGDSALYLCASSLQGAREKLFFGSGTQLSVL.

As for this clonotype: A single base is all that separates this from a far larger clone, so a read error is likely. The missing conserved phenylalanine or tryptophan at the end of this CDR3 makes a read error likely. The chain is built from TRBV7-3 and TRBJ1-1; no clear D gene. Between the trimmed V and J ends, which lost 2 bases and 1 base, there was a span of 11 bases. The CDR3 extends over 15 amino acids. CDR1 and CDR2 from the germline V gene are SGHTA and FQGTGA. CDR3 residues: CASSLVYSQNTEAFS. In DNA, the CDR3 is TGTGCCAGCAGCTTAGTTTACAGCCAGAACACTGAAGCTTTCTCT.

There are many counts of this clonotype. The rearrangement links TRBV3-1 to TRBJ2-6; either TRBD1 or TRBD2 may supply D (5 bases each). V was pared by 0 bases and J by 2 bases, with 11 bases between. Germline CDR1 is LGHDT and CDR2 is YNNKEL (reference sequence). The length of the CDR3 is 17 residues. CDR3 region: CASSQDGGSAGANVLTF. The CDR3 bases are TGTGCCAGCAGCCAAGATGGGGGAAGCGCTGGGGCCAACGTCCTGACTTTC.

This clonotype was seen repeatedly, ten times or more. The gene calls are TRBV11-3 and TRBJ1-1; D ambiguous. CDR1 and CDR2 (germline): SGHNT, YENEEA. The CDR3 spans 17 residues. Trimming removed 1 base from V and 1 base from J, with 16 bases in between. The CDR3 is CASSLGATFWRNTEAFF. The CDR3 DNA is TGTGCCAGCAGCTTAGGGGCGACATTTTGGAGGAACACTGAAGCTTTCTTT.